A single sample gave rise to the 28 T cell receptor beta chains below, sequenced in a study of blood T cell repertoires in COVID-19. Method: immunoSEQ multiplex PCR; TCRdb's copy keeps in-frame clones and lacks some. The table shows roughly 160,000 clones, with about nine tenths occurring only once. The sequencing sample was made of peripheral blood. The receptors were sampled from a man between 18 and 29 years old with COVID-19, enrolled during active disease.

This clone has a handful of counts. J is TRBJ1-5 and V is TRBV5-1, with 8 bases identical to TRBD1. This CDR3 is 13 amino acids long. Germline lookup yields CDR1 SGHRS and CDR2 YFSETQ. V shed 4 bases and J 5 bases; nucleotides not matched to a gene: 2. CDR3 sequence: CASSEQGDQPQHF. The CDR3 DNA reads TGCGCCAGCAGCGAACAGGGGGATCAGCCCCAGCATTTT.

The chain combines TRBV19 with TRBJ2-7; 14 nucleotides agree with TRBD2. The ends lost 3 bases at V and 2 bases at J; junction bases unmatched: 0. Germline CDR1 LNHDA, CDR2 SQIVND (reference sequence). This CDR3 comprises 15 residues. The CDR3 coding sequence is TGTGCCAGTAGTATGGGACTAGCGGGGGCCTACGAGCAGTACTTC. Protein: CASSMGLAGAYEQYF.

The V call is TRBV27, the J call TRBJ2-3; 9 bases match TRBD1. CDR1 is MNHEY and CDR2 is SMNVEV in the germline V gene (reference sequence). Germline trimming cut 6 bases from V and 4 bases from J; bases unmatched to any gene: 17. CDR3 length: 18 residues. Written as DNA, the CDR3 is TGTGCCAGCAGCCTAAACCTCCCCGGGACAGGGTGGGCAGATACGCAGTATTTT. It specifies CASSLNLPGTGWADTQYF.

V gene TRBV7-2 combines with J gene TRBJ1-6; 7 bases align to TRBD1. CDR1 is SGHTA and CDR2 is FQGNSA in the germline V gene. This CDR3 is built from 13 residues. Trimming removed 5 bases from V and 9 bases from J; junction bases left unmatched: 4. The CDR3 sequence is CASSRQGFSPLHF. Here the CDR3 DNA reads TGTGCCAGCAGCAGACAGGGATTTTCACCCCTCCACTTT.

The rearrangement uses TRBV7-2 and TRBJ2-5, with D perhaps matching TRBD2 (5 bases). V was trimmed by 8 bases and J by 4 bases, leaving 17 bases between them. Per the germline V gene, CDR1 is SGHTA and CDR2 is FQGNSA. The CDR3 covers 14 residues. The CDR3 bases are TGTGCCAGCGCCTATCCGGGATTACGAGAGACCCAGTACTTC. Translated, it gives CASAYPGLRETQYF.

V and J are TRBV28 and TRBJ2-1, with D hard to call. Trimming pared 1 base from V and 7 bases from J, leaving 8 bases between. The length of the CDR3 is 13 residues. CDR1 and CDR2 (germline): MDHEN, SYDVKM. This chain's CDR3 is CASSLLEENEQFF. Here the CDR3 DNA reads TGTGCCAGCAGTTTATTAGAGGAAAATGAGCAGTTCTTC. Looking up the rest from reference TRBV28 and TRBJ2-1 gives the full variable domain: DVKVTQSSRYLVKRTGEKVFLECVQDMDHENMFWYRQDPGLGLRLIYFSYDVKMKEKGDIPEGYSVSREKKERFSLILESASTNQTSMYLCASSLLEENEQFFGPGTRLTVL.

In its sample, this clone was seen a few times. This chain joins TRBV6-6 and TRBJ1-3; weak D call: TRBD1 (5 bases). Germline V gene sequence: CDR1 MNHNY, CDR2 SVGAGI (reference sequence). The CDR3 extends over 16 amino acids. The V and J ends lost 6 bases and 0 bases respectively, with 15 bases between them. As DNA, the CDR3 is TGTGCCAGCAGCTACATTCCAGGGATCTCTGGAAACACCATATATTTT. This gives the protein CASSYIPGISGNTIYF.

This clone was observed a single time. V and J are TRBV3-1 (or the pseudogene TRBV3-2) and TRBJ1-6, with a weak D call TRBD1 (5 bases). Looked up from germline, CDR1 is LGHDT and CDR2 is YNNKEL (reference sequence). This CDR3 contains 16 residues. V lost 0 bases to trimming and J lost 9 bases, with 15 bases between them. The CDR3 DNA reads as TGTGCCAGCAGCCAAGAATGGTCAGGGAGGGTTTCACCCCTCCACTTT. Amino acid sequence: CASSQEWSGRVSPLHF.

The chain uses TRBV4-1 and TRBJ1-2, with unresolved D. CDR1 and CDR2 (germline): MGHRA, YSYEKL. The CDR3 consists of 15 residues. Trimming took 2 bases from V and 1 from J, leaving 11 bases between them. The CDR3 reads CASSQSGLNNYGYTF. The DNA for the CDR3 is TGCGCCAGCAGCCAATCCGGACTGAATAACTATGGCTACACCTTC.

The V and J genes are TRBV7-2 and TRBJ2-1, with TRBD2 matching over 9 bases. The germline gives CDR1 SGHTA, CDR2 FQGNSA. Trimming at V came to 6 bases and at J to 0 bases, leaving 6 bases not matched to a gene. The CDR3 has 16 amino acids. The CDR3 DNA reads TGTGCCAGCAGACAGACAGCGGGGGGCTCCTACAATGAGCAGTTCTTC. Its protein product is CASRQTAGGSYNEQFF.

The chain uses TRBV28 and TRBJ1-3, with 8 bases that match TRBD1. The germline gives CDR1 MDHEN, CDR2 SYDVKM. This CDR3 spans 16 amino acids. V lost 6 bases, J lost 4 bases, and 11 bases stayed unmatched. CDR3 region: CASRPRTGTEGNTIYF. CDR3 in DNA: TGTGCCAGCAGGCCTCGGACAGGGACCGAGGGAAACACCATATATTTT.

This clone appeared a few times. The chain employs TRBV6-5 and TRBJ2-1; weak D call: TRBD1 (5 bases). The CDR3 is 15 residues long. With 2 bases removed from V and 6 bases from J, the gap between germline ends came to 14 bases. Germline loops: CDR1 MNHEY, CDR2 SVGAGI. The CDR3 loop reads CASSYGQGSINEQFF. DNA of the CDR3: TGTGCCAGCAGTTACGGGCAGGGTAGTATCAATGAGCAGTTCTTC.

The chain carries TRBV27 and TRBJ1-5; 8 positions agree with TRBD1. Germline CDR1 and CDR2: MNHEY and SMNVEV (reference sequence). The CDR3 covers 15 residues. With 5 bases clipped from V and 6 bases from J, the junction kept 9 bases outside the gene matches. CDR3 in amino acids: CASSPRTGWSQPQHF. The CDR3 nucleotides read TGTGCCAGCAGTCCCCGGACAGGGTGGTCTCAGCCCCAGCATTTT.

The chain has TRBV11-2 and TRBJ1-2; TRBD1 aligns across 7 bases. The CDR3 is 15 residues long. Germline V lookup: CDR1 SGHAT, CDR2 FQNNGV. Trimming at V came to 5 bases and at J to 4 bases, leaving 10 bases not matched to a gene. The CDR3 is CASSPGGLGIYGYTF. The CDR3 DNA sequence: TGTGCCAGCAGCCCAGGGGGGCTAGGAATCTATGGCTACACCTTC. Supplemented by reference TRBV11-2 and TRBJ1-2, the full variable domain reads EAGVAQSPRYKIIEKRQSVAFWCNPISGHATLYWYQQILGQGPKLLIQFQNNGVVDDSQLPKDRFSAERLKGVDSTLKIQPAKLEDSAVYLCASSPGGLGIYGYTFGSGTRLTVV.

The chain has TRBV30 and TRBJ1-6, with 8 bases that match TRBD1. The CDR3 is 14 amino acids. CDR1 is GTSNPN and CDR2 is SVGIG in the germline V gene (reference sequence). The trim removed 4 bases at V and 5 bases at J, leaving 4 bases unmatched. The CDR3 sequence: CAWTGGRDNSPLHF. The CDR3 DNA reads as TGTGCCTGGACAGGGGGCCGGGATAATTCACCCCTCCACTTT. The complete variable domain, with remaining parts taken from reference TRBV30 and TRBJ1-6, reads SQTIHQWPATLVQPVGSPLSLECTVEGTSNPNLYWYRQAAGRGLQLLFYSVGIGQISSEVPQNLSASRPQDRQFILSSKKLLLSDSGFYLCAWTGGRDNSPLHFGNGTRLTVT.

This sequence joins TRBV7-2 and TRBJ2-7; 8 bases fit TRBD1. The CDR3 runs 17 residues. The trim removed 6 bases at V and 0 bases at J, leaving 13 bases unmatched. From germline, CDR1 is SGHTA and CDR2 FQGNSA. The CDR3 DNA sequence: TGTGCCAGCAGTGTATCGACAGGGGTATATATCTCCTACGAGCAGTACTTC. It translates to CASSVSTGVYISYEQYF.

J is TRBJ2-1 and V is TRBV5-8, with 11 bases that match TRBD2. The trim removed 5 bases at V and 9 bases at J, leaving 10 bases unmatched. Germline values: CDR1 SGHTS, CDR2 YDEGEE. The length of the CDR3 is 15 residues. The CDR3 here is CASSPKTSGISEQFF. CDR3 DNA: TGTGCCAGCAGTCCGAAGACTAGCGGGATTAGTGAGCAGTTCTTC.

Here the CDR3 reads CASSSGGGQPQHF. In nucleotides, the CDR3 is TGTGCCAGCAGCTCCGGCGGGGGGCAGCCCCAGCATTTT. This chain connects TRBV5-6 to TRBJ1-5, with D maybe TRBD1 (5 bases). V dropped 3 bases and J dropped 7 bases, with 11 bases sitting between them. This CDR3 contains 13 residues. CDR1 and CDR2 from the germline V gene are SGHDT and YYEEEE.

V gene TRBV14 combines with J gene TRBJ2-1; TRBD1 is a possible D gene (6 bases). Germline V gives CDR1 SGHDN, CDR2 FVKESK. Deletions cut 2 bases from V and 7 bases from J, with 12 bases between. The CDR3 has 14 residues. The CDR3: CASSQTQGWNEQFF. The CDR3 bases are TGTGCCAGCAGCCAAACACAGGGATGGAATGAGCAGTTCTTC.

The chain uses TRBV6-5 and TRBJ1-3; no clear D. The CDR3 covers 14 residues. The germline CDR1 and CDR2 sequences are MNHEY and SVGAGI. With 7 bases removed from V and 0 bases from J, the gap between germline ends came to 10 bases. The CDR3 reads CASMTSRSGNTIYF. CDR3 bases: TGTGCCAGCATGACATCCCGCTCTGGAAACACCATATATTTT.

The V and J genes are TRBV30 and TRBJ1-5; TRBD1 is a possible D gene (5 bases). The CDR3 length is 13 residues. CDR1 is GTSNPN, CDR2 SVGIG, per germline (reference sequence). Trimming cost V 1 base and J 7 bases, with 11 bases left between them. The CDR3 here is CAWSAGGDQPQHF. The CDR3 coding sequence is TGTGCCTGGAGTGCCGGGGGTGACCAGCCCCAGCATTTT.

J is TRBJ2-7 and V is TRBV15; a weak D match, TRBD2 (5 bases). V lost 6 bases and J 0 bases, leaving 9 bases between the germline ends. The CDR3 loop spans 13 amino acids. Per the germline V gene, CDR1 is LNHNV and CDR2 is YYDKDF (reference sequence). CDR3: CATSFGSSYEQYF. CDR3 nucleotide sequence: TGTGCCACCAGTTTTGGGAGCTCCTACGAGCAGTACTTC.

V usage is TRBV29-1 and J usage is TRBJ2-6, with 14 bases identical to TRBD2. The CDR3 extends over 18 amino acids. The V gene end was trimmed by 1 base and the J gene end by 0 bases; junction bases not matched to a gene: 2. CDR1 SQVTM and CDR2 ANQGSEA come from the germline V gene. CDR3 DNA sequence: TGCAGCGTTGAAGTAGGACTAGCGGGAGGCTCTGGGGCCAACGTCCTGACTTTC. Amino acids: CSVEVGLAGGSGANVLTF.

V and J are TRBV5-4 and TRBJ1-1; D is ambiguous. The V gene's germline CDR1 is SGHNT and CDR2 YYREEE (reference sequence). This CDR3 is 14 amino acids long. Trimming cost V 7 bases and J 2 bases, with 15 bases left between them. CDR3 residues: CASPVGGLNTEAFF. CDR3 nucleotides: TGTGCCAGCCCAGTGGGAGGGCTTAACACTGAAGCTTTCTTT.

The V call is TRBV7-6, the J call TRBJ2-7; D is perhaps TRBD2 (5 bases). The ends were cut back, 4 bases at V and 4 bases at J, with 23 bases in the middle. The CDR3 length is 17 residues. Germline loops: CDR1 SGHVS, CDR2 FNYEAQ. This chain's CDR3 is CASSYNQEDGSEYEQYF. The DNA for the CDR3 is TGTGCCAGCAGCTACAATCAGGAGGACGGATCAGAGTACGAGCAGTACTTC.

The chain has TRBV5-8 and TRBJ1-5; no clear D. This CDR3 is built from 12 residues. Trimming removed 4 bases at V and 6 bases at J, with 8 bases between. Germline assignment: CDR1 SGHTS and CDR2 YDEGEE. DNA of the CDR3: TGTGCCAGCAGCCTTCGGTCTCAGCCCCAGCATTTT. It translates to CASSLRSQPQHF. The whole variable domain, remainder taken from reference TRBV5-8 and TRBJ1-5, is EAGVTQSPTHLIKTRGQQATLRCSPISGHTSVYWYQQALGLGLQFLLWYDEGEERNRGNFPPRFSGRQFPNYSSELNVNALELEDSALYLCASSLRSQPQHFGDGTRLSIL.

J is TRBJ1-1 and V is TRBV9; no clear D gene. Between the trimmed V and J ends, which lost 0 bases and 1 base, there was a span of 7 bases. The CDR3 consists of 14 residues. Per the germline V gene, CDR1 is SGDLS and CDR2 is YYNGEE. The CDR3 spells CASSVGARNTEAFF. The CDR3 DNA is TGTGCCAGCAGCGTAGGCGCTCGGAACACTGAAGCTTTCTTT.

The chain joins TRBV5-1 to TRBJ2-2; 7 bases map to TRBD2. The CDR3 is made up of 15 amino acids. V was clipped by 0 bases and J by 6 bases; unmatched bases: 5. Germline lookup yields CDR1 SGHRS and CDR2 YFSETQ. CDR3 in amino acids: CASSLGGSGAGELFF. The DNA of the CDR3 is TGCGCCAGCAGCTTGGGCGGGAGCGGGGCCGGGGAGCTGTTTTTT. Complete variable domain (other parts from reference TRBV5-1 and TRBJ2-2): KAGVTQTPRYLIKTRGQQVTLSCSPISGHRSVSWYQQTPGQGLQFLFEYFSETQRNKGNFPGRFSGRQFSNSRSEMNVSTLELGDSALYLCASSLGGSGAGELFFGEGSRLTVL.